The 32 T cell receptor beta chains listed next were all sequenced from one sample in a study of beta chain features in type 1 diabetes. Reverse transcribing all isolated RNA meant expressed TCRB transcripts were sequenced. Data came from immunoSEQ multiplex PCR; TCRdb stores just in-frame clones and leaves some out. The repertoire holds around 400,000 clones, with roughly 16% as singletons. Sequenced input: naive CD4+ T cells from blood. These receptors originate from a woman between 18 and 29 years old in good health.

J is TRBJ2-7 and V is TRBV28, with TRBD1 matching over 9 bases. V shed 8 bases and J 8 bases; nucleotides not matched to a gene: 7. CDR3 length equals 12 residues. Germline CDR1 reads MDHEN; CDR2 reads SYDVKM. The DNA for the CDR3 is TGTGCCAGCGGCGGACAGGGGTTGAAGCAGTACTTC. Translation gives CASGGQGLKQYF.

The rearrangement links TRBV6-5 to TRBJ2-3; TRBD1 aligns across 7 bases. CDR1 and CDR2 from the germline V gene are MNHEY and SVGAGI. The CDR3 is 14 residues long. Losses at the gene ends were 10 bases for V and 0 bases for J; bases not matched to a gene: 7. CDR3 amino acids: CATRTGASTDTQYF. The DNA of the CDR3 is TGTGCCACCCGGACAGGAGCTAGCACAGATACGCAGTATTTT.

This clone was seen a handful of times. The chain links TRBV7-9 to TRBJ2-3, with 9 bases fitting TRBD1. Germline values: CDR1 SEHNR, CDR2 FQNEAQ (reference sequence). Unmatched junction bases numbered 5, after V lost 2 bases and J lost 2 bases. The CDR3 totals 16 residues. The CDR3 is CASSLTGTGITDTQYF. The CDR3 nucleotides read TGTGCCAGCAGCTTAACTGGGACAGGGATCACAGATACGCAGTATTTT.

This clone was seen more than once but under ten times. This chain connects TRBV7-2 to TRBJ1-2, with D perhaps matching TRBD1 (5 bases). The V gene lost 5 bases and the J gene lost 5 bases, with 9 bases spanning the gap. Germline lookup yields CDR1 SGHTA and CDR2 FQGNSA. The CDR3 has 12 residues. The CDR3 here is CASSPRQYGYTF. CDR3 bases: TGTGCCAGCAGCCCCCGACAGTATGGCTACACCTTC.

The CDR3 coding sequence is TGCGCCAGCAGCTCGGGCGGTGGCAGGGCAACTGGGGCCAACGTCCTGACTTTC. This encodes CASSSGGGRATGANVLTF. V gene TRBV5-1 combines with J gene TRBJ2-6; maybe TRBD1 (5 bases). Germline CDR1 SGHRS, CDR2 YFSETQ. Deletions cut 3 bases from V and 2 bases from J, with 18 bases between. This CDR3 contains 18 residues.

This clone was counted a few times. The chain is built from TRBV28 and TRBJ1-2; the D gene is possibly TRBD1 (5 bases). The ends were cut back, 5 bases at V and 4 bases at J, with 26 bases in the middle. This CDR3 is 18 amino acids long. Germline CDR1 and CDR2: MDHEN and SYDVKM. The CDR3 nucleotides are TGTGCCAGCAGTACCCCGAACCCGTTCGACAGCCTTACCTATGGCTACACCTTC. Amino acid sequence: CASSTPNPFDSLTYGYTF.

The table lists this clone with a few counts. The V call is TRBV7-2, the J call TRBJ2-2; D may be TRBD1 (6 bases). The CDR3 is 15 amino acids. Trimming pared 3 bases from V and 6 bases from J, leaving 14 bases between. Germline values: CDR1 SGHTA, CDR2 FQGNSA. Written as DNA, the CDR3 is TGTGCCAGCAGCTTGGCTGCAGGGGTCTCCGGGGAGCTGTTTTTT. As protein: CASSLAAGVSGELFF.

This chain joins TRBV14 and TRBJ2-5, with D hard to call. The CDR3 is made up of 11 amino acids. Trimming pared 4 bases from V and 2 bases from J, leaving 2 bases between. Germline V lookup: CDR1 SGHDN, CDR2 FVKESK. In DNA, the CDR3 is TGTGCCAGCAGCCTACAAGAGACCCAGTACTTC. This translates into CASSLQETQYF.

The DNA for the CDR3 is TGTGCCAGCAGCAAAGAGATCGGAGTCTATGGCTACACCTTC. Its protein product is CASSKEIGVYGYTF. V and J are TRBV21-1 and TRBJ1-2. TRBV21-1 is classified as a pseudogene. This CDR3 has 14 amino acids.

This rearrangement joins TRBV5-1 to TRBJ1-2, with a weak D call TRBD1 (5 bases). The V gene's germline CDR1 is SGHRS and CDR2 YFSETQ. Trimming left V 4 bases short and J 2 bases short, with 21 bases between. The CDR3 has 17 amino acids. CDR3 sequence (DNA): TGCGCCAGCAGCCAAAATCCGCCTAAACAGGAGAACTATGGCTACACCTTC. Amino acids: CASSQNPPKQENYGYTF.

This clone is a singleton in its sample. The chain is built from TRBV28 and TRBJ1-4; D might be TRBD1 (6 bases). The V end lost 5 bases, the J end lost 5 bases, and 15 bases lay between the germline ends. The CDR3 loop spans 15 amino acids. Germline loops: CDR1 MDHEN, CDR2 SYDVKM. The CDR3 DNA follows: TGTGCCAGCAGTCCCCCCGGGGGGCAGAATGAAAAACTGTTTTTT. It codes for CASSPPGGQNEKLFF.

The chain combines TRBV30 with TRBJ1-2; the D gene is possibly TRBD1 (5 bases). Germline CDR1 reads GTSNPN; CDR2 reads SVGIG (reference sequence). Between the trimmed V and J ends, which lost 5 bases and 4 bases, there was a span of 11 bases. The CDR3 has 12 amino acids. CDR3: CAWEGLGYGYTF. CDR3 coding DNA: TGTGCCTGGGAGGGACTCGGCTATGGCTACACCTTC.

The chain joins TRBV6-5 to TRBJ2-1; 9 nucleotides line up with TRBD1. V shed 7 bases, J shed 3 bases, and the junction held 4 bases outside the gene matches. CDR3 length equals 14 residues. Germline V gene lookup returns CDR1 MNHEY and CDR2 SVGAGI. The CDR3 spells CASKDRGDYNEQFF. As DNA, the CDR3 is TGTGCCAGCAAGGACAGGGGTGACTACAATGAGCAGTTCTTC.

The chain combines TRBV28 with TRBJ2-3; D is possibly TRBD2 (6 bases). Trimming took 3 bases from V and 3 from J, leaving 16 bases between them. This CDR3 has 16 amino acids. In germline, CDR1 is MDHEN, CDR2 SYDVKM. CDR3 DNA sequence: TGTGCCAGCAGTTTTGGATTCGGGAGTGCGACAGATACGCAGTATTTT. Its protein product is CASSFGFGSATDTQYF.

The table lists this clone with a few counts. The chain has TRBV5-1 and TRBJ2-5, with 10 bases aligning to TRBD1. CDR1 SGHRS and CDR2 YFSETQ come from the germline V gene. CDR3 length equals 15 residues. With V trimmed by 4 bases and J by 2 bases, 5 bases remained unmatched. In DNA form, the CDR3 reads TGCGCCAGCAGCAGACTGGACAGGGGGCAAGAGACCCAGTACTTC. Protein: CASSRLDRGQETQYF.

The rearrangement links TRBV25-1 to TRBJ1-2; D might be TRBD1 (6 bases). The CDR3 is 13 amino acids. Trimming pared 6 bases from V and 4 bases from J, leaving 12 bases between. Germline V gene sequence: CDR1 MGHDK, CDR2 SYGVNS. In DNA form, the CDR3 reads TGTGCCAGCAGAGGGACGGACAGCTATGGCTACACCTTC. This sequence encodes CASRGTDSYGYTF.

Concerning this clone itself: Other DNA sequences in this sample translate to the same CDR3. The rearrangement uses TRBV27 and TRBJ2-3, with D maybe TRBD2 (6 bases). The CDR3 is 12 residues long. Germline CDR1 is MNHEY and CDR2 is SMNVEV (reference sequence). V lost 8 bases, J lost 1 base, and 7 bases lay in between. The CDR3 loop reads CASRERTDTQYF. The CDR3 DNA reads TGTGCCAGCCGGGAGCGCACAGATACGCAGTATTTT.

This clone has more than one count but fewer than ten. The chain links TRBV9 to TRBJ2-7; 7 bases fit TRBD1. This CDR3 has 14 amino acids. CDR1 and CDR2 (germline): SGDLS, YYNGEE. V gave up 4 bases and J gave up 4 bases; unmatched junction bases: 8. CDR3 protein: CASSPRTGGYEQYF. DNA for the CDR3: TGTGCCAGCAGCCCAAGGACAGGAGGATACGAGCAGTACTTC.

This clone showed up just a few times. The J gene is TRBJ2-2, the V gene TRBV27, with 7 bases matching TRBD1. V was clipped by 7 bases and J by 7 bases; unmatched bases: 6. The CDR3 has 13 residues. Germline V lookup: CDR1 MNHEY, CDR2 SMNVEV (reference sequence). The CDR3 spells CASNSQGVGELFF. In DNA form, the CDR3 reads TGTGCCAGCAATAGTCAGGGGGTCGGGGAGCTGTTTTTT.

This clone was counted a few times. This sequence joins TRBV28 and TRBJ2-7, with a weak D call TRBD2 (5 bases). The CDR3 has 15 residues. Per germline, CDR1 MDHEN and CDR2 SYDVKM. Trimming stripped 5 bases from V and 0 bases from J, with 14 bases between. CDR3: CASSPPRTVSYEQYF. CDR3 bases: TGTGCCAGCAGTCCCCCTCGGACTGTCTCCTACGAGCAGTACTTC.

There are a few counts of this clone. The chain joins TRBV29-1 to TRBJ2-5, with D possibly being TRBD1 (5 bases). This CDR3 spans 13 amino acids. Trimming stripped 4 bases from V and 5 bases from J, with 14 bases between. Per the germline V gene, CDR1 is SQVTM and CDR2 is ANQGSEA. CDR3 coding DNA: TGCAGCGTTGCCGTCAGGGCGGCCGAGACCCAGTACTTC. It encodes CSVAVRAAETQYF.

The sample holds a few counts of this clone. The J gene is TRBJ2-1, the V gene TRBV7-9; the D is unclear. Germline CDR1 SEHNR, CDR2 FQNEAQ (reference sequence). The CDR3 has 14 amino acids. V was pared by 3 bases and J by 8 bases, with 14 bases between. This chain's CDR3 is CASSFKANDYEQFF. CDR3 nucleotide sequence: TGTGCCAGCAGCTTTAAAGCCAACGACTATGAGCAGTTCTTC.

The chain has TRBV30 and TRBJ1-5, with TRBD1 as a possible D gene (5 bases). V was trimmed by 1 base and J by 6 bases, leaving 10 bases between them. The germline gives CDR1 GTSNPN, CDR2 SVGIG (reference sequence). The CDR3 totals 13 residues. The chain's CDR3 is CAWSGQGSQPQHF. DNA of the CDR3: TGTGCCTGGAGTGGCCAGGGTAGTCAGCCCCAGCATTTT.

The V and J genes are TRBV19 and TRBJ2-5, with 9 bases fitting TRBD1. Germline trimming cut 1 base from V and 5 bases from J; bases unmatched to any gene: 2. The germline CDR1 and CDR2 sequences are LNHDA and SQIVND (reference sequence). The CDR3 spans 14 residues. CDR3: CASSIAGTGETQYF. Here the CDR3 DNA reads TGTGCCAGTAGTATAGCCGGGACAGGGGAGACCCAGTACTTC.

This chain joins TRBV29-1 and TRBJ1-2; D perhaps matches TRBD1 (6 bases). The CDR3 is made up of 15 amino acids. CDR1 and CDR2 (germline): SQVTM, ANQGSEA. Trimming shortened V by 2 bases and J by 3 bases, and 16 bases separated the two germline ends. The CDR3 spells CSVEKGQKRDYGYTF. CDR3 nucleotide sequence: TGCAGCGTTGAAAAAGGACAGAAAAGAGACTATGGCTACACCTTC. Using reference TRBV29-1 and TRBJ1-2 for the parts outside the CDR3, the full variable domain is SAVISQKPSRDICQRGTSLTIQCQVDSQVTMMFWYRQQPGQSLTLIATANQGSEATYESGFVIDKFPISRPNLTFSTLTVSNMSPEDSSIYLCSVEKGQKRDYGYTFGSGTRLTVV.

J is TRBJ2-7 and V is TRBV28; D gene ambiguous. Germline V gene data show CDR1 as MDHEN and CDR2 as SYDVKM. The CDR3 sequence is 11 residues long. The ends were cut back, 3 bases at V and 5 bases at J, with 5 bases in the middle. The CDR3 DNA sequence: TGTGCCAGCAGTTTGGGCGACGAGCAGTACTTC. It specifies CASSLGDEQYF.

This clone was seen only a few times. The chain carries TRBV13 and TRBJ2-3; the D is unclear. The CDR3 contains 13 residues. V lost 3 bases to trimming and J lost 1 base, with 5 bases between them. Germline V gives CDR1 PRHDT, CDR2 FYEKMQ (reference sequence). The CDR3 DNA reads as TGTGCCAGCAGCTTTAGCCGCACAGATACGCAGTATTTT. Residues: CASSFSRTDTQYF.

The chain combines TRBV9 with TRBJ2-2; 7 bases map to TRBD1. The V gene end was trimmed by 6 bases and the J gene end by 1 base; junction bases not matched to a gene: 3. The germline gives CDR1 SGDLS, CDR2 YYNGEE. The CDR3 runs to 14 residues. CDR3: CASNYRGNTGELFF. The CDR3 DNA sequence: TGTGCCAGCAACTACAGGGGGAACACCGGGGAGCTGTTTTTT.

Only a few counts were recorded for this clone. The chain is built from TRBV11-2 and TRBJ2-1; 11 positions agree with TRBD2. Per the germline V gene, CDR1 is SGHAT and CDR2 is FQNNGV. This CDR3 contains 17 residues. V trimming: 4 bases; J trimming: 5 bases; junction bases outside the gene matches: 10. The DNA of the CDR3 is TGTGCCAGCAGCTCCCGGCGACTAGCGGGAAGGCACAATGAGCAGTTCTTC. Its translation: CASSSRRLAGRHNEQFF.

This clone has only a few counts. The chain couples TRBV30 to TRBJ2-5; D ambiguous. The V end lost 7 bases, the J end lost 5 bases, and 8 bases lay between the germline ends. CDR1 and CDR2 (germline): GTSNPN, SVGIG (reference sequence). CDR3 length: 10 amino acids. The CDR3 loop is CAYSRETQYF. The DNA for the CDR3 is TGTGCCTACTCCAGGGAGACCCAGTACTTC.

This clone showed up just a few times. The chain employs TRBV18 and TRBJ2-4, with D hard to call. Germline V gene data show CDR1 as KGHSH and CDR2 as LQKENI. The CDR3 has 17 amino acids. With 5 bases removed from V and 0 bases from J, the gap between germline ends came to 17 bases. CDR3 protein: CASSTVMSALAKNIQYF. In nucleotides, the CDR3 is TGTGCCAGCTCAACAGTGATGTCTGCACTAGCCAAAAACATTCAGTACTTC.

This clone came up a few times. The chain combines TRBV5-1 with TRBJ1-2; 12 nucleotides line up with TRBD1. Germline trimming cut 4 bases from V and 6 bases from J; bases unmatched to any gene: 16. CDR1 SGHRS and CDR2 YFSETQ come from the germline V gene. This CDR3 comprises 18 residues. In nucleotides, the CDR3 is TGCGCCAGCAGCGCTCAAAGGGACAGGGGGCGCGAGGAAGATGGCTACACCTTC. Translating it yields CASSAQRDRGREEDGYTF.